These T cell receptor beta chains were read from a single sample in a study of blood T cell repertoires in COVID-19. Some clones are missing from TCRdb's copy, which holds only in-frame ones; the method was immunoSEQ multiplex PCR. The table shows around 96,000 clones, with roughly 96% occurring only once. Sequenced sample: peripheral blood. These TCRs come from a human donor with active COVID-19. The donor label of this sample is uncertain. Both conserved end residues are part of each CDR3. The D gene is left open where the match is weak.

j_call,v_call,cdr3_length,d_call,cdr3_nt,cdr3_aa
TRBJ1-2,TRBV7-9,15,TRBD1,TGTGCCAGCAGCTTAGCGGGGGGACAGAACTATGGCTACACCTTC,CASSLAGGQNYGYTF
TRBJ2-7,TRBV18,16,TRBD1,TGTGCCAGCTCAGGAGAGGCCGGGACAGGACTTTACGAGCAGTACTTC,CASSGEAGTGLYEQYF
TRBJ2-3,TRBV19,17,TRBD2,TGTGCCAGTAGTATAGATTGGACTAGCGGGTTTCTAGATACGCAGTATTTT,CASSIDWTSGFLDTQYF
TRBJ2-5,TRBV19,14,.,TGTGCCAGTAGTATAGGAACAGGGCTGGAGACCCAGTACTTC,CASSIGTGLETQYF
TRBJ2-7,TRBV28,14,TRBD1,TGTGCCAGCAGTTTAAATCCACAGGGGTACGAGCAGTACTTC,CASSLNPQGYEQYF
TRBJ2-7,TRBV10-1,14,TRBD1,TGCGCCAGCCGCTCCGGACAGGGCCCCTACGAGCAGTACTTC,CASRSGQGPYEQYF
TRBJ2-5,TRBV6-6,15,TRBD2,TGTGCCAGCAGCAGACTAGCGGGAGGGCCCGAGACCCAGTACTTC,CASSRLAGGPETQYF
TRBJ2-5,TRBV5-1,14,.,TGCGCCAGCAGCCCAGGGACATCCCAAGAGACCCAGTACTTC,CASSPGTSQETQYF
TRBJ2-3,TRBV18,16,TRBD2,TGTGCCAGCTCGCGGACTAGCGGGGCTAGCACAGATACGCAGTATTTT,CASSRTSGASTDTQYF
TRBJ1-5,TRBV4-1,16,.,TGCGCCAGCAGCCCAGTCGGGGCAGGGGGCAATCAGCCCCAGCATTTT,CASSPVGAGGNQPQHF
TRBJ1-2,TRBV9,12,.,TGTGCCAGCAGCGGGGGAGGAGGTGGCTACACCTTC,CASSGGGGGYTF
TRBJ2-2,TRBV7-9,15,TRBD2,TGTGCCAGCAGCTTAGCAGAGCGGGATATCGGGGAGCTGTTTTTT,CASSLAERDIGELFF
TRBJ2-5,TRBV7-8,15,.,TGTGCCAGCAGCTCACGGACAGGGAGGGATGAGACCCAGTACTTC,CASSSRTGRDETQYF
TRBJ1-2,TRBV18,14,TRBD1,TGTGCCAGCTCCCTCGGGGACAGCCACTATGGCTACACCTTC,CASSLGDSHYGYTF
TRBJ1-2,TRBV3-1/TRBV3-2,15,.,TGTGCCAGCAGCCAAGATAGCCAGGGGAACTATGGCTACACCTTC,CASSQDSQGNYGYTF
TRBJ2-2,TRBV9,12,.,TGTGCCAGCAGCGTAGTGAGCGGGGAGCTGTTTTTT,CASSVVSGELFF